This T cell receptor beta chain was documented in a study of glioma-infiltrating T cells after dendritic cell vaccination. Turning to the study itself: Patients had newly diagnosed or recurrent glioblastoma and received dendritic cell vaccines. Dendritic cells derived from monocytes and pulsed with autologous tumor lysate formed the vaccine.

The ends lost 4 bases at V and 3 bases at J; junction bases unmatched: 15. The CDR3 consists of 17 residues. The germline gives CDR1 SGHKS, CDR2 YYEKEE (reference sequence). Time point specified: after dendritic cell vaccination, including at tumor progression/relapse. Before vaccination, two weeks after the third vaccination, and at progression, PBMC were collected. Clones were sequenced by immunoSEQ multiplex PCR, and TCRdb holds only the in-frame ones, with some missing. The sample lists roughly 60,000 clones, 86% occurring once. The rearrangement uses TRBV5-5 and TRBJ1-1; 7 bases fit TRBD1. Sequenced here: blood, sampled after dendritic cell vaccination. This sequence was found in a human donor with glioblastoma. The CDR3 is CASSLRGQGVGDTEAFF. Written as DNA, the CDR3 is TGTGCCAGCAGCCTGAGGGGTCAGGGGGTAGGGGACACTGAAGCTTTCTTT.